The 31 T cell receptor beta chains below come from one sample, sequenced in a study of early stage breast cancer tumors. The protocol was immunoSEQ multiplex PCR, while the TCRdb copy is restricted to in-frame clones and leaves out a portion. The data contain about 50,000 clones, 65% to 90% of them singletons. Input material: blood. These receptors all stem from a person aged 45-60 years with breast cancer.

This chain links TRBV7-2 with TRBJ2-7, with D uncertain. V gave up 8 bases and J gave up 2 bases, with 16 bases separating them. The germline V gene encodes CDR1 SGHTA and CDR2 FQGNSA. CDR3 length: 14 residues. For the CDR3, the DNA is TGTGCCAGCCGCCTAACACAGAACACCTACGAGCAGTACTTC. Amino acid sequence: CASRLTQNTYEQYF.

The CDR3 spells CAIRAGTGAPGSSGANVLTF. Here the CDR3 DNA reads TGTGCCATCAGGGCCGGGACAGGGGCACCGGGGAGCTCTGGGGCCAACGTCCTGACTTTC. The chain is built from TRBV10-3 and TRBJ2-6; 10 bases are a match to TRBD1. The V gene's germline CDR1 is ENHRY and CDR2 SYGVKD. Trimming at V came to 6 bases and at J to 0 bases, leaving 14 bases not matched to a gene. The CDR3 has 20 amino acids.

This clone has just a few counts. The chain employs TRBV7-8 and TRBJ1-3, with 10 bases that match TRBD1. With 1 base clipped from V and 8 bases from J, the junction kept 2 bases outside the gene matches. Germline lookup yields CDR1 SGHVS and CDR2 FQNEAQ. The CDR3 spans 14 residues. Written as DNA, the CDR3 is TGTGCCAGCAGCTTAGGGACAGGGGGGCACACCATATATTTT. This translates into CASSLGTGGHTIYF. Full variable domain (rest looked up from reference TRBV7-8 and TRBJ1-3): GAGVSQSPRYKVAKRGQDVALRCDPISGHVSLFWYQQALGQGPEFLTYFQNEAQLDKSGLPSDRFFAERPEGSVSTLKIQRTQQEDSAVYLCASSLGTGGHTIYFGEGSWLTVV.

The CDR3 spells CASSELGGRGETQYF. In nucleotides, the CDR3 is TGTGCCAGCAGTGAACTCGGCGGGAGGGGCGAGACCCAGTACTTC. This chain connects TRBV2 to TRBJ2-5; 9 bases are a match to TRBD2. Trimming removed 2 bases from V and 5 bases from J; junction bases left unmatched: 6. Germline values: CDR1 SNHLY, CDR2 FYNNEI. CDR3 length: 15 amino acids.

The rearrangement joins TRBV10-1 to TRBJ2-1; 8 bases map to TRBD1. V gave up 3 bases and J gave up 3 bases; unmatched junction bases: 1. Germline V CDR1 and CDR2: WNHNN, SYGVQD (reference sequence). The CDR3 extends over 14 amino acids. The CDR3, as DNA: TGCGCCAGCAGTGACGGACAGGGCTACAATGAGCAGTTCTTC. Translation gives CASSDGQGYNEQFF.

The rearrangement uses TRBV4-3 and TRBJ1-6, with D tentatively TRBD1 (6 bases). From germline, CDR1 is LGHNA and CDR2 YSLEER. Trimming removed 1 base at V and 6 bases at J, with 13 bases between. The CDR3 covers 16 residues. CDR3 in DNA: TGCGCCAGCAGCCAAGGTCGGACAGAGTTTAATTCACCCCTCCACTTT. As protein: CASSQGRTEFNSPLHF.

This chain uses TRBV4-3 with TRBJ2-3; D is uncertain. The CDR3 sequence is 13 residues long. V was cut by 1 base and J by 3 bases, with 5 bases left in between. Germline CDR1 reads LGHNA; CDR2 reads YSLEER. The CDR3 nucleotides are TGCGCCAGCAGCCAAGTTGGGACAGATACGCAGTATTTT. It is translated as CASSQVGTDTQYF.

The chain has TRBV5-5 and TRBJ2-3, with D perhaps TRBD1 (8 bases). Deletions cut 3 bases from V and 3 bases from J, with 17 bases between. Looked up from germline, CDR1 is SGHKS and CDR2 is YYEKEE (reference sequence). This CDR3 has 16 amino acids. The CDR3 DNA sequence: TGTGCCAGCAGCTCAACAGGGGGGGCAGTGACAGATACGCAGTATTTT. Amino acids: CASSSTGGAVTDTQYF. Full variable domain (outside the CDR3, taken from reference TRBV5-5 and TRBJ2-3): DAGVTQSPTHLIKTRGQQVTLRCSPISGHKSVSWYQQVLGQGPQFIFQYYEKEERGRGNFPDRFSARQFPNYSSELNVNALLLGDSALYLCASSSTGGAVTDTQYFGPGTRLTVL.

The chain carries TRBV2 and TRBJ1-1; D perhaps matches TRBD1 (6 bases). Germline assignment: CDR1 SNHLY and CDR2 FYNNEI. The CDR3 loop spans 14 amino acids. V dropped 5 bases and J dropped 5 bases, with 15 bases sitting between them. The CDR3 DNA sequence: TGTGCCAGCAGTACAATACAGGGTGCGACTGAAGCTTTCTTT. Its translation: CASSTIQGATEAFF.

V gene TRBV11-3 combines with J gene TRBJ1-5; D ambiguous. CDR1 is SGHNT and CDR2 is YENEEA in the germline V gene. The V end lost 4 bases, the J end lost 4 bases, and 23 bases lay between the germline ends. The CDR3 is made up of 18 amino acids. CDR3 DNA: TGTGCCAGCAGCTCACCCCATCGCCAGGTGGGTCAAAATCAGCCCCAGCATTTT. Translation: CASSSPHRQVGQNQPQHF.

This chain links TRBV10-3 with TRBJ2-7, with TRBD2 matching over 9 bases. Germline lookup yields CDR1 ENHRY and CDR2 SYGVKD. The CDR3 loop spans 14 amino acids. Trimming at V came to 6 bases and at J to 6 bases, leaving 9 bases not matched to a gene. CDR3 amino acids: CAIRGGGRAGEQYF. The CDR3 DNA is TGTGCCATCAGGGGGGGCGGGAGGGCCGGCGAGCAGTACTTC.

This chain uses TRBV6-4 with TRBJ1-5; D is uncertain. Trimming cost V 8 bases and J 3 bases, with 5 bases left between them. The germline gives CDR1 MRHNA, CDR2 SNTAGT. The CDR3 runs to 11 residues. CDR3 bases: TGTGCCAGCGGATTCAATCAGCCCCAGCATTTT. This encodes CASGFNQPQHF.

The chain carries TRBV28 and TRBJ1-1; D gene ambiguous. The CDR3 loop spans 14 amino acids. The germline gives CDR1 MDHEN, CDR2 SYDVKM. V lost 7 bases to trimming and J lost 6 bases, with 18 bases between them. DNA for the CDR3: TGTGCCAGCATTCCCGGATCAGGCAGTCCTGAAGCTTTCTTT. Translation: CASIPGSGSPEAFF.

V gene TRBV7-2 combines with J gene TRBJ2-5; D is undetermined. Germline V gene data show CDR1 as SGHTA and CDR2 as FQGNSA. Deletions cut 2 bases from V and 4 bases from J, with 8 bases between. This CDR3 has 13 residues. The CDR3 protein is CASSLSPAETQYF. In DNA form, the CDR3 reads TGTGCCAGCAGCTTATCTCCAGCAGAGACCCAGTACTTC.

This rearrangement joins TRBV9 to TRBJ2-5; the match to TRBD2 covers 10 bases. V dropped 3 bases and J dropped 1; count of bases not matched to a gene: 3. Germline V gives CDR1 SGDLS, CDR2 YYNGEE. The CDR3 is made up of 15 amino acids. The CDR3 sequence is CASSASGSIQETQYF. The CDR3 nucleotides are TGTGCCAGCAGCGCTAGCGGGAGCATCCAAGAGACCCAGTACTTC.

In its sample, this clone was seen a few times. This chain joins TRBV7-9 and TRBJ1-1; D perhaps matches TRBD1 (6 bases). Germline assignment: CDR1 SEHNR and CDR2 FQNEAQ (reference sequence). Trimming cost V 5 bases and J 4 bases, with 11 bases left between them. The CDR3 sequence is 13 residues long. In DNA form, the CDR3 reads TGTGCCAGCAGCCCCCAGGGGAGCACTGAAGCTTTCTTT. Its translation: CASSPQGSTEAFF. Filled out from reference TRBV7-9 and TRBJ1-1, the complete variable domain reads DTGVSQNPRHKITKRGQNVTFRCDPISEHNRLYWYRQTLGQGPEFLTYFQNEAQLEKSRLLSDRFSAERPKGSFSTLEIQRTEQGDSAMYLCASSPQGSTEAFFGQGTRLTVV.

The chain has TRBV19 and TRBJ2-7; the D gene is possibly TRBD1 (6 bases). The ends were cut back, 3 bases at V and 2 bases at J, with 11 bases in the middle. Germline V lookup: CDR1 LNHDA, CDR2 SQIVND (reference sequence). CDR3 size: 14 residues. This CDR3 reads CASSIKGGPYEQYF. CDR3 DNA: TGTGCCAGTAGTATTAAAGGGGGACCCTACGAGCAGTACTTC.

The V and J genes are TRBV14 and TRBJ2-7; D is undetermined. Trimming took off 0 bases at V and 6 bases at J, with 9 bases between the two ends. Germline values: CDR1 SGHDN, CDR2 FVKESK. CDR3 length: 13 amino acids. In DNA, the CDR3 is TGTGCCAGCAGCCAAGATATGGCGTCCGAGCAGTACTTC. Protein sequence: CASSQDMASEQYF. The variable domain in full, with the rest retrieved from reference TRBV14 and TRBJ2-7, is EAGVTQFPSHSVIEKGQTVTLRCDPISGHDNLYWYRRVMGKEIKFLLHFVKESKQDESGMPNNRFLAERTGGTYSTLKVQPAELEDSGVYFCASSQDMASEQYFGPGTRLTVT.

The chain is built from TRBV27 and TRBJ1-5; D unresolved. CDR1 is MNHEY and CDR2 is SMNVEV in the germline V gene (reference sequence). This CDR3 comprises 12 residues. V lost 4 bases, J lost 4 bases, and 5 bases lay in between. CDR3 DNA: TGTGCCAGCAGTTCTAATAATCAGCCCCAGCATTTT. This codes for CASSSNNQPQHF.

DNA of the CDR3: TGTGCCAGCAGCCCGAAGGGTATCTGGGAGACCCAGTACTTC. Protein product: CASSPKGIWETQYF. This chain connects TRBV14 to TRBJ2-5; unclear D gene. Germline values: CDR1 SGHDN, CDR2 FVKESK. CDR3 size: 14 residues. The V and J ends lost 4 bases and 5 bases respectively, with 14 bases between them.

The V gene is TRBV27, the J gene TRBJ2-3, with 9 bases fitting TRBD1. With 6 bases clipped from V and 3 bases from J, the junction kept 7 bases outside the gene matches. Per the germline V gene, CDR1 is MNHEY and CDR2 is SMNVEV (reference sequence). CDR3 length equals 15 residues. The CDR3 bases are TGTGCCAGCAGATCATTCGACAGGGGGACAGATACGCAGTATTTT. The encoded protein is CASRSFDRGTDTQYF.

This clone was counted between two and nine times. The rearrangement uses TRBV5-1 and TRBJ2-7; 11 bases agree with TRBD1. The CDR3 covers 15 residues. Losses at the gene ends were 1 base for V and 2 bases for J; bases not matched to a gene: 2. Germline CDR1 is SGHRS and CDR2 is YFSETQ. The chain's CDR3 is CASSLWGQGAYEQYF. In DNA form, the CDR3 reads TGCGCCAGCAGCTTGTGGGGACAGGGGGCCTACGAGCAGTACTTC.

DNA of the CDR3: TGTGCCTGGAGCCGGGATGGATACGAGCAGTACTTC. Translation gives CAWSRDGYEQYF. This chain links TRBV30 with TRBJ2-7; a weak D match, TRBD2 (5 bases). The CDR3 spans 12 residues. The germline V gene encodes CDR1 GTSNPN and CDR2 SVGIG (reference sequence). V was cut by 3 bases and J by 4 bases, with 10 bases left in between.

In this sample, this clone turned up once. The CDR3 DNA sequence: TGTGCCAGCAGCTATCGCGAGGGCCGAAATGAAGCTTTCTTT. Translated, it gives CASSYREGRNEAFF. This sequence joins TRBV5-8 and TRBJ1-1; D is undetermined. Germline CDR1 reads SGHTS; CDR2 reads YDEGEE. The CDR3 consists of 14 residues. V was trimmed by 3 bases and J by 7 bases, leaving 16 bases between them. Based on the CDR3 plus reference TRBV5-8 and TRBJ1-1, the full variable domain is EAGVTQSPTHLIKTRGQQATLRCSPISGHTSVYWYQQALGLGLQFLLWYDEGEERNRGNFPPRFSGRQFPNYSSELNVNALELEDSALYLCASSYREGRNEAFFGQGTRLTVV.

The chain is built from TRBV6-5 and TRBJ1-1; D remains ambiguous. V lost 5 bases to trimming and J lost 4 bases, with 17 bases between them. In germline, CDR1 is MNHEY, CDR2 SVGAGI. The CDR3 is 15 residues long. The CDR3 is CASSPEEPESTEAFF. DNA of the CDR3: TGTGCCAGCAGTCCCGAGGAGCCGGAGAGCACTGAAGCTTTCTTT.

This clone was seen a handful of times. The chain has TRBV14 and TRBJ2-1; D possibly corresponds to TRBD1 (6 bases). CDR3 length: 13 residues. With 4 bases removed from V and 5 bases from J, the gap between germline ends came to 9 bases. CDR1 and CDR2 (germline): SGHDN, FVKESK. CDR3 DNA: TGTGCCAGCAGCCCTAGACAGGACAATGAGCAGTTCTTC. Amino acid sequence: CASSPRQDNEQFF.

The chain uses TRBV2 and TRBJ2-1; D unclear. V gave up 4 bases and J gave up 2 bases, with 9 bases separating them. The length of the CDR3 is 14 residues. Germline V CDR1 and CDR2: SNHLY, FYNNEI. This chain's CDR3 is CASSGGPPYNEQFF. For the CDR3, the DNA is TGTGCCAGCAGTGGAGGTCCCCCCTACAATGAGCAGTTCTTC.

The rearrangement links TRBV7-8 to TRBJ2-5; D may be TRBD2 (5 bases). Per the germline V gene, CDR1 is SGHVS and CDR2 is FQNEAQ. The V and J ends lost 8 bases and 1 base respectively, with 8 bases between them. The CDR3 is made up of 12 amino acids. The CDR3 nucleotides read TGTGCCAGCGAGGGCCCCCAAGAGACCCAGTACTTC. Its protein is CASEGPQETQYF.

This clone has a single count. The chain recombines TRBV9 with TRBJ2-2; 9 nucleotides agree with TRBD2. The CDR3 is 17 residues long. With 4 bases clipped from V and 7 bases from J, the junction kept 14 bases outside the gene matches. Germline V CDR1 and CDR2: SGDLS, YYNGEE. The CDR3 loop is CASSPGRRRGGSGELFF. CDR3 sequence (DNA): TGTGCCAGCAGCCCCGGGAGGAGGCGGGGGGGCAGCGGGGAGCTGTTTTTT.

The V and J genes are TRBV5-6 and TRBJ2-7; D gene unclear. The CDR3 is 11 amino acids. V gave up 2 bases and J gave up 6 bases, with 6 bases separating them. Germline CDR1 is SGHDT and CDR2 is YYEEEE. The CDR3 DNA sequence: TGTGCCAGCAGCTTTAGGAGCGAGCAGTACTTC. Its translation is CASSFRSEQYF.

J is TRBJ2-3 and V is TRBV9; D is unclear. Trimming pared 4 bases from V and 2 bases from J, leaving 20 bases between. This CDR3 is built from 17 residues. Germline assignment: CDR1 SGDLS and CDR2 YYNGEE. The CDR3 region is CASSRRETVDFTDTQYF. CDR3 sequence (DNA): TGTGCCAGCAGCCGTAGAGAAACAGTTGACTTCACAGATACGCAGTATTTT.